Shown below are 20 T cell receptor beta chains from a single sample sequenced in a study of CXCR3-negative and CXCR3-positive naive CD8 T cells. General study points: TRB CDR3 hydrophobicity was greater in CXCR3-positive naive cells than in CXCR3-negative naive cells.

Antigens of these TCRs are unknown. Libraries of TRB cDNA were made by 5' RACE and carried UMIs. TCRdb re-called the 5' RACE reads; every CDR3 protein appears as one record, without DNA. This sample's table has 85,000 to 90,000 distinct CDR3 sequences. Material for sequencing was naive CXCR3+ CD8+ T cells from blood. Subset meaning: CD45RO-CCR7+CD27+CD95- naive CD8+ T cells expressing CXCR3 (TNR3+). These receptors were collected from a human donor in good health. Some clones in this sample may be carry-over from other donors' samples.

The V call is TRBV18, the J call TRBJ2-1; TCRdb names TRBD1, which stays unverified in the absence of DNA. The germline V gene has CDR1 KGHSH and CDR2 LQKENI. CDR3 size: 16 residues. CDR3 loop: CASSPYWDSVYNEQFF.

J is TRBJ1-6 and V is TRBV27. There are 14 residues in the CDR3. CDR1 MNHEY and CDR2 SMNVEV come from the germline V gene (reference sequence). CDR3 sequence reads: CASSFGVENSPLHF.

The chain employs TRBV7-6 and TRBJ2-1; checking the TCRdb D call of TRBD1 is not possible without DNA. The CDR3 has 14 amino acids. CDR1 is SGHVS, CDR2 FNYEAQ, per germline. The CDR3 spells CASSLGTGQDEQFF.

This chain joins TRBV7-2 and TRBJ2-2; the D call of TRBD1 rests on TCRdb alone, since no DNA is present to check it. This CDR3 region has 15 residues. Germline-derived CDR1 and CDR2 are SGHTA and FQGNSA. The CDR3: CASSWGIGNTGELFF.

The genes are TRBV20-1 and TRBJ2-1. The CDR3 length is 12 residues. Germline CDR1 and CDR2: DFQATT and SNEGSKA (reference sequence). CDR3 protein: CSARELENEQFF.

The rearrangement links TRBV28 to TRBJ2-2; TCRdb gives TRBD1 as the D gene, but with no DNA this cannot be confirmed. CDR3 size: 15 residues. Germline loops: CDR1 MDHEN, CDR2 SYDVKM. The CDR3 loop reads CAIHSPRGGTGELFF.

The chain recombines TRBV29-1 with TRBJ2-5. CDR3 length: 12 amino acids. CDR1 and CDR2 from the germline V gene are SQVTM and ANQGSEA. The CDR3 reads CSVEVAQETQYF.

The rearrangement uses TRBV4-1 and TRBJ1-5. The CDR3 is 15 residues long. Germline CDR1 is MGHRA and CDR2 is YSYEKL. The CDR3 sequence is CASSQRRYSNQPQHF.

This chain uses TRBV7-6 with TRBJ2-3; TCRdb's D gene call, TRBD2, goes unchecked for lack of DNA. This CDR3 is built from 15 residues. Germline CDR1 SGHVS, CDR2 FNYEAQ. The CDR3 protein is CASSSSSGGGDTQYF.

The V call is TRBV3-1, the J call TRBJ2-3; lacking DNA, the TRBD2 call made by TCRdb goes unchecked. This CDR3 comprises 17 residues. Germline V gene sequence: CDR1 LGHDT, CDR2 YNNKEL (reference sequence). CDR3 in amino acids: CASSQEERGDPTDTQYF.

J is TRBJ2-5 and V is TRBV28. The germline CDR1 and CDR2 sequences are MDHEN and SYDVKM. This CDR3 contains 13 residues. CDR3 amino acids: CASSPHSVETRYF. The full variable domain, completed using reference TRBV28 and TRBJ2-5, is DVKVTQSSRYLVKRTGEKVFLECVQDMDHENMFWYRQDPGLGLRLIYFSYDVKMKEKGDIPEGYSVSREKKERFSLILESASTNQTSMYLCASSPHSVETRYFGPGTRLLVL.

The chain combines TRBV5-1 with TRBJ2-3; the TCRdb call, TRBD2, lacks DNA for checking. Germline V gene data show CDR1 as SGHRS and CDR2 as YFSETQ. The CDR3 contains 15 residues. The CDR3 loop is CASSLDGTAGDTQYF.

The V gene is TRBV7-9, the J gene TRBJ2-5; TCRdb indicates TRBD1, and absent DNA this call remains unverified. Germline lookup yields CDR1 SEHNR and CDR2 FQNEAQ (reference sequence). The CDR3 runs 14 residues. CDR3 protein: CASSGDRVQETQYF.

The chain links TRBV9 to TRBJ2-6; the D call from TCRdb, TRBD1, cannot be confirmed without DNA. The CDR3 totals 17 residues. Germline CDR1 SGDLS, CDR2 YYNGEE. CDR3 amino acids: CASSDTRTVNGANVLTF.

The J gene is TRBJ2-5, the V gene TRBV28; the D call from TCRdb, TRBD1, cannot be confirmed without DNA. CDR1 MDHEN and CDR2 SYDVKM come from the germline V gene. This CDR3 is built from 14 residues. The CDR3 spells CASSPDKTQETQYF.

This chain links TRBV21-1 with TRBJ2-7; TCRdb outputs TRBD1, but without DNA this stays unchecked. TRBV21-1 is an annotated pseudogene. The CDR3 length is 17 residues. The CDR3: CASSKDGLEDRPYEQYF.

The chain links TRBV6-6 to TRBJ2-3; the D call from TCRdb, TRBD1, cannot be confirmed without DNA. The CDR3 length is 16 residues. Germline values: CDR1 MNHNY, CDR2 SVGAGI (reference sequence). CDR3 sequence reads: CATLPGEYPTTDTQYF.

This rearrangement joins TRBV11-2 to TRBJ2-3. This CDR3 has 15 residues. Germline V gives CDR1 SGHAT, CDR2 FQNNGV. CDR3 protein: CASSLLAASTDTQYF.

CDR3 region: CASTASGESLYEQYF. V gene TRBV5-1 combines with J gene TRBJ2-7; TCRdb gives TRBD1 as the D gene, but with no DNA this cannot be confirmed. Germline CDR1 and CDR2: SGHRS and YFSETQ. The CDR3 has 15 amino acids. Together with reference TRBV5-1 and TRBJ2-7, the CDR3 gives the full variable domain: KAGVTQTPRYLIKTRGQQVTLSCSPISGHRSVSWYQQTPGQGLQFLFEYFSETQRNKGNFPGRFSGRQFSNSRSEMNVSTLELGDSALYLCASTASGESLYEQYFGPGTRLTVT.

The chain recombines TRBV7-9 with TRBJ2-3; without DNA, the TCRdb call of TRBD2 cannot be checked. CDR1 is SEHNR and CDR2 is FQNEAQ in the germline V gene (reference sequence). There are 16 residues in the CDR3. The CDR3 protein is CASSLWTSGTTDTQYF.